These 15 T cell receptor beta chains share one sample of origin, sequenced in a study of T cell responses to AZD1222 COVID-19 vaccine. The protocol was immunoSEQ multiplex PCR, while the TCRdb copy is restricted to in-frame clones and leaves out a portion. This sample yields about 130,000 clones, of which about 93% are seen a single time; approximately 6.9% belongs to the top ten. Material: peripheral blood, obtained 28 days after the second AZD1222 dose. Receptors originate from an adult who received the AZD1222 COVID-19 vaccine.

CDR3 sequence reads: CAWSDGASKTQYF. CDR3 bases: TGTGCCTGGAGTGACGGGGCCAGCAAGACCCAGTACTTC. The chain combines TRBV30 with TRBJ2-5; tentatively, D is TRBD1 or TRBD2 (5 bases each). The CDR3 has 13 residues. Germline values: CDR1 GTSNPN, CDR2 SVGIG (reference sequence). Trimming pared 1 base from V and 6 bases from J, leaving 12 bases between.

This chain joins TRBV27 and TRBJ1-6; D call uncertain. Germline CDR1 and CDR2: MNHEY and SMNVEV (reference sequence). The CDR3 spans 13 residues. Trimming stripped 4 bases from V and 10 bases from J, with 11 bases between. The CDR3 region is CASSYGVLSPLHF. CDR3 sequence (DNA): TGTGCCAGCAGTTATGGGGTACTCTCACCCCTCCACTTT.

The gene calls are TRBV7-2 and TRBJ1-1; D gene ambiguous. The CDR3 has 14 residues. Germline V lookup: CDR1 SGHTA, CDR2 FQGNSA. Trimming left V 5 bases short and J 0 bases short, with 10 bases between. CDR3 coding DNA: TGTGCCAGCAGCATTCAGTACATGAACACTGAAGCTTTCTTT. Translation gives CASSIQYMNTEAFF.

This clone occurred a few times. The chain has TRBV6-5 and TRBJ1-5, with no clear D. Germline CDR1 reads MNHEY; CDR2 reads SVGAGI. V lost 2 bases, J lost 12 bases, and 14 bases lay in between. CDR3 length equals 13 residues. In DNA, the CDR3 is TGTGCCAGCAGTTACGACCCAGACGGTAACCAGCATTTT. Protein sequence: CASSYDPDGNQHF.

V and J are TRBV6-6 and TRBJ2-5; either TRBD1 or TRBD2 may supply D (5 bases each). Trimming removed 4 bases from V and 4 bases from J, with 19 bases in between. The germline V gene encodes CDR1 MNHNY and CDR2 SVGAGI (reference sequence). The CDR3 length is 16 residues. The CDR3 sequence: CASSFRGGTAGETQYF. Written as DNA, the CDR3 is TGTGCCAGCAGTTTCCGAGGTGGGACCGCTGGAGAGACCCAGTACTTC.

The CDR3 spells CASSWTFPEITGELFF. The CDR3 region has the DNA TGTGCCAGCAGTTGGACATTTCCAGAAATCACCGGGGAGCTGTTTTTT. The V call is TRBV27, the J call TRBJ2-2, with D tentatively TRBD1 (5 bases). The V and J ends lost 4 bases and 4 bases respectively, with 16 bases between them. CDR1 and CDR2 (germline): MNHEY, SMNVEV (reference sequence). This CDR3 contains 16 residues.

This clone showed up just a few times. The chain employs TRBV2 and TRBJ1-2, with TRBD1 identical over 7 bases. Germline V gene sequence: CDR1 SNHLY, CDR2 FYNNEI. This CDR3 is built from 14 residues. The trim removed 2 bases at V and 7 bases at J, leaving 7 bases unmatched. CDR3 nucleotides: TGTGCCAGCAGTGAAATCCCCACAGGGGTTGGCTACACCTTC. Protein sequence: CASSEIPTGVGYTF.

The V and J genes are TRBV15 and TRBJ2-2; TRBD2 matches 13 bases. The CDR3 totals 19 residues. V gave up 0 bases and J gave up 5 bases; unmatched junction bases: 9. Germline CDR1 is LNHNV and CDR2 is YYDKDF (reference sequence). DNA for the CDR3: TGTGCCACCAGCAGAGAAGGACTAGCGGGGGCCGCGAGGACCGGGGAGCTGTTTTTT. Amino acid sequence: CATSREGLAGAARTGELFF.

The genes are TRBV19 and TRBJ1-6, with TRBD1 identical over 10 bases. V was clipped by 3 bases and J by 10 bases; unmatched bases: 6. The CDR3 contains 15 residues. Germline V lookup: CDR1 LNHDA, CDR2 SQIVND (reference sequence). CDR3 loop: CASSMTGGKGSPLHF. The CDR3 coding sequence is TGTGCCAGTAGTATGACAGGGGGCAAGGGCTCACCCCTCCACTTT.

This chain links TRBV20-1 with TRBJ1-2; D gene uncertain. Germline CDR1 is DFQATT and CDR2 is SNEGSKA (reference sequence). This CDR3 contains 11 residues. V lost 5 bases and J lost 8, with 12 bases in between. CDR3 sequence (DNA): TGCAGTGCTCCCCGGGAGAACGGCTACACCTTC. It specifies CSAPRENGYTF.

The genes are TRBV5-6 and TRBJ1-2, with a tentative D call TRBD1 (5 bases). With 4 bases removed from V and 2 bases from J, the gap between germline ends came to 18 bases. This CDR3 has 16 amino acids. Germline CDR1 reads SGHDT; CDR2 reads YYEEEE. In DNA form, the CDR3 reads TGTGCCAGCAGCCCACCATCGGGGCGGGCCAACTATGGCTACACCTTC. Translation: CASSPPSGRANYGYTF.

The rearrangement links TRBV6-5 to TRBJ2-6; tentative D call: TRBD1 (5 bases). The CDR3 totals 15 residues. Trimming took off 0 bases at V and 4 bases at J, with 7 bases between the two ends. CDR1 is MNHEY, CDR2 SVGAGI, per germline. The chain's CDR3 is CASSYSRQGANVLTF. DNA for the CDR3: TGTGCCAGCAGTTACTCGAGACAGGGGGCCAACGTCCTGACTTTC.

For the CDR3, the DNA is TGTGCCAGCTCACGACAGGGCTTTAACAATGAGCAGTTCTTC. This gives the protein CASSRQGFNNEQFF. This chain joins TRBV18 and TRBJ2-1, with TRBD1 matching 7 bases. The germline CDR1 and CDR2 sequences are KGHSH and LQKENI. Unmatched junction bases numbered 5, after V lost 4 bases and J lost 5 bases. The CDR3 contains 14 residues.

This chain links TRBV7-6 with TRBJ2-7; 8 bases are a match to TRBD1. CDR3 length equals 18 residues. The germline V gene encodes CDR1 SGHVS and CDR2 FNYEAQ. With V trimmed by 3 bases and J by 2 bases, 15 bases remained unmatched. Here the CDR3 DNA reads TGTGCCAGCAGCTTTGTCTCGGTACCGGGACAGGAGACCTACGAGCAGTACTTC. Amino acid sequence: CASSFVSVPGQETYEQYF.

This clone appeared a single time. The J gene is TRBJ1-3, the V gene TRBV6-5; no clear D. The CDR3 spans 13 residues. CDR1 is MNHEY, CDR2 SVGAGI, per germline. V lost 8 bases and J lost 1, with 9 bases in between. The CDR3, as DNA: TGTGCCAGCCAATTCCAATCTGGAAACACCATATATTTT. The encoded protein is CASQFQSGNTIYF.